These T cell receptor beta chains were read from a single sample in a study of blood T cell repertoires in COVID-19. Data came from immunoSEQ multiplex PCR; TCRdb stores just in-frame clones and leaves some out. This table has approximately 250,000 clones, roughly 80% appearing once. Sequences were obtained from peripheral blood. Receptors originate from a woman between 45 and 65 years old with acute or convalescent COVID-19. Both conserved end residues are part of each CDR3. Each record gives: V gene, CDR3 length, J gene, CDR3 protein.

>TRBV13|16|TRBJ2-5
CASSLGVQGATETQYF
>TRBV28|11|TRBJ1-2
CASSSLSGYTF
>TRBV9|15|TRBJ1-2
CASSVGPLANYGYTF
>TRBV6-5|13|TRBJ1-2
CASSQRQGAGYTF
>TRBV3-1/TRBV3-2|14|TRBJ2-7
CASSQGRQGKGQYF
>TRBV7-9|16|TRBJ1-4
CASSRSPGVRNEKLFF
>TRBV2|15|TRBJ1-2
CASSEGLKSTGGYTF
>TRBV25-1|15|TRBJ2-1
CASSESAGSYNEQFF
>TRBV5-4|14|TRBJ2-7
CASNPDRDPYEQYF
>TRBV5-1|12|TRBJ1-2
CASSQDRGGYTF
>TRBV28|12|TRBJ1-4
CASSRGYEKLFF
>TRBV7-2|11|TRBJ1-1
CASSPAERSTF
>TRBV10-1|15|TRBJ2-7
CASSAGTETSYEQYF
>TRBV6-5|11|TRBJ2-5
CASGYSETQYF
>TRBV19|15|TRBJ2-7
CASSMGSGATYEQYF
>TRBV25-1|13|TRBJ2-5
CASSAQGRETQYF
>TRBV28|15|TRBJ1-6
CASTPPRSYNSPLHF
>TRBV5-1|15|TRBJ2-7
CASSRTGTEDYEQYF
>TRBV6-5|15|TRBJ2-5
CASRLGGSAEETQYF
>TRBV5-1|14|TRBJ2-3
CASSLATRTDTQYF
>TRBV13|16|TRBJ2-5
CASSSHSGGTQETQYF
>TRBV15|15|TRBJ1-6
CATSRDRRGASPLHF
>TRBV11-2|13|TRBJ2-7
CASSLLWGGMRYF
>TRBV4-2|15|TRBJ2-3
CASSQLPGFTDTQYF
>TRBV30|12|TRBJ1-6
CAWNTVYSPLHF
>TRBV6-1|15|TRBJ1-1
CASSELDSISTEAFF
>TRBV19|17|TRBJ1-1
CASRGGQGLFPDTEAFF
>TRBV5-4|15|TRBJ2-5
CASSLGSGYQETQYF
>TRBV3-1/TRBV3-2|15|TRBJ1-5
CASSQGRGTGSAQHF
>TRBV3-1/TRBV3-2|18|TRBJ2-3
CASSQGTSGIGWVDTQYF
>TRBV30|14|TRBJ2-3
CASSQGVRTDTQYF
>TRBV15|13|TRBJ1-1
CATSQRGHTEAFF